This T cell receptor beta chain was captured by sequencing in a study of siplizumab effects on memory and regulatory T cells. J gave up 4 bases and V 5 bases, and 9 bases lay outside the gene matches. The length of the CDR3 is 15 residues. Germline assignment: CDR1 SGHTA and CDR2 FQGNSA. Approximately 98,000 TCR templates per sample were assayed. Sequencing used immunoSEQ multiplex PCR; TCRdb keeps in-frame clones, though not all of them. The data contain about 62,000 clones, 79% of them singletons. Specimen: memory CD4+ T cells sorted from blood. V usage is TRBV7-2 and J usage is TRBJ1-2; 8 nucleotides agree with TRBD1. The TCR comes from a human donor in good health. The CDR3 loop is CASSHRDRPLYGYTF. The CDR3 region has the DNA TGTGCCAGCAGCCACCGGGACAGGCCTCTCTATGGCTACACCTTC.